The next 27 T cell receptor beta chains were all read from a single sample in a study of PD-1 blockade in classical Hodgkin lymphoma. Produced via immunoSEQ multiplex PCR; TCRdb's table is partial and in-frame only. In the table there are 89,000 or so clones, approximately 91% of which are singletons. All patients relapsed after autologous stem cell transplantation, and brentuximab vedotin exposure varied. This material consisted of peripheral blood mononuclear cells (PBMCs), taken before the second cycle of nivolumab. The receptor source for this set is a human donor with classical Hodgkin lymphoma.

The CDR3 DNA reads as TGTGCCAGCAGCCCAGACCCTAGCGACCTTAGTGGAGATACGCAGTATTTT. Protein product: CASSPDPSDLSGDTQYF. The J gene is TRBJ2-3, the V gene TRBV7-8, with D perhaps TRBD2 (6 bases). Germline CDR1 and CDR2: SGHVS and FQNEAQ. Trimming removed 5 bases from V and 5 bases from J, with 23 bases in between. The CDR3 is 17 amino acids.

V gene TRBV5-1 combines with J gene TRBJ2-1; D possibly corresponds to TRBD1 (5 bases). Germline V gives CDR1 SGHRS, CDR2 YFSETQ. The CDR3 extends over 16 amino acids. The germline V and J ends were trimmed by 3 bases and 7 bases, with 20 bases remaining between them. In nucleotides, the CDR3 is TGCGCCAGCAGCTCACAGGCCCTAGGGGTGAGGAATGAGCAGTTCTTC. Protein: CASSSQALGVRNEQFF.

The gene calls are TRBV6-6 and TRBJ1-1; 9 bases align to TRBD1. Germline CDR1 reads MNHNY; CDR2 reads SVGAGI (reference sequence). V gave up 7 bases and J gave up 10 bases; unmatched junction bases: 13. The CDR3 consists of 14 residues. The CDR3 reads CASTLIVGQGLAFF. Written as DNA, the CDR3 is TGTGCCAGCACCTTAATCGTGGGACAGGGCCTAGCTTTCTTT.

The chain carries TRBV28 and TRBJ2-1, with 14 bases aligning to TRBD2. With 7 bases clipped from V and 5 bases from J, the junction kept 10 bases outside the gene matches. Looked up from germline, CDR1 is MDHEN and CDR2 is SYDVKM. This CDR3 contains 17 residues. The DNA of the CDR3 is TGTGCCAGCACGGAACTCTCGGGACTAGCGGGAGACAATGAGCAGTTCTTC. Translating gives CASTELSGLAGDNEQFF.

The chain recombines TRBV5-8 with TRBJ2-1; D is uncertain. CDR1 SGHTS and CDR2 YDEGEE come from the germline V gene. The CDR3 consists of 14 residues. The V end lost 0 bases, the J end lost 12 bases, and 16 bases lay between the germline ends. DNA of the CDR3: TGTGCCAGCAGCTTGGCTATACAACCGCGTCGGCAGTTCTTC. Encoded protein: CASSLAIQPRRQFF. Combining the CDR3 with reference TRBV5-8 and TRBJ2-1 gives the whole variable domain EAGVTQSPTHLIKTRGQQATLRCSPISGHTSVYWYQQALGLGLQFLLWYDEGEERNRGNFPPRFSGRQFPNYSSELNVNALELEDSALYLCASSLAIQPRRQFFGPGTRLTVL.

This chain links TRBV7-8 with TRBJ2-7; 7 nucleotides line up with TRBD1. V gave up 5 bases and J gave up 3 bases; unmatched junction bases: 10. The CDR3 sequence is 15 residues long. CDR1 and CDR2 from the germline V gene are SGHVS and FQNEAQ. The CDR3 DNA is TGTGCCAGCAGCAACCGACGGGACAGACACTACGAGCAGTACTTC. It translates to CASSNRRDRHYEQYF.

This chain uses TRBV27 with TRBJ1-1, with D uncertain. CDR1 MNHEY and CDR2 SMNVEV come from the germline V gene (reference sequence). The CDR3 is 13 amino acids. V was shortened by 3 bases and J by 1 base, with 6 bases between the two germline ends. The CDR3 DNA reads as TGTGCCAGCAGTTTGTTTAGGAACACTGAAGCTTTCTTT. Protein product: CASSLFRNTEAFF.

The V and J genes are TRBV4-2 and TRBJ2-7; 9 nucleotides agree with TRBD2. This CDR3 is built from 17 residues. Germline CDR1 reads LGHNA; CDR2 reads YNFKEQ. The V gene end was trimmed by 1 base and the J gene end by 2 bases; junction bases not matched to a gene: 9. This chain's CDR3 is CASSQVRGSGRTYEQYF. In nucleotides, the CDR3 is TGTGCCAGCAGCCAAGTAAGGGGTAGCGGGAGAACCTACGAGCAGTACTTC.

This clone was seen more than once but under ten times. The chain is built from TRBV9 and TRBJ1-2; tentative D call: TRBD1 (5 bases). V was pared by 4 bases and J by 7 bases, with 11 bases between. Germline lookup yields CDR1 SGDLS and CDR2 YYNGEE. The CDR3 covers 12 residues. The CDR3 nucleotides are TGTGCCAGCAGCCAGGAGGGGCTTGGCTACACCTTC. This gives the protein CASSQEGLGYTF.

This clone showed up just a few times. The chain carries TRBV16 and TRBJ1-5, with D possibly being TRBD1 (5 bases). The germline V gene has CDR1 KGHSY and CDR2 FQNENV. The CDR3 sequence is 16 residues long. V was shortened by 0 bases and J by 2 bases, with 11 bases between the two germline ends. The CDR3 DNA follows: TGTGCCAGCAGCCAATCGGGGGGTTCGGGCAATCAGCCCCAGCATTTT. Encoded protein: CASSQSGGSGNQPQHF.

This clone has a handful of counts. V gene TRBV10-2 combines with J gene TRBJ1-4, with TRBD1 as a possible D gene (5 bases). Deletions cut 3 bases from V and 4 bases from J, with 18 bases between. The CDR3 runs 17 residues. Germline-derived CDR1 and CDR2 are WSHSY and SAAADI. The CDR3 DNA reads as TGCGCCAGCAGTGAATCCCCCCTGGGGCGAGGTAATGAAAAACTGTTTTTT. Protein sequence: CASSESPLGRGNEKLFF.

The sample holds one count of this clone. The chain joins TRBV7-8 to TRBJ1-1, with no clear D. This CDR3 is 15 amino acids long. Germline V gene data show CDR1 as SGHVS and CDR2 as FQNEAQ. Trimming removed 6 bases at V and 1 base at J, with 15 bases between. CDR3 residues: CASSQHGLSNTEAFF. CDR3 nucleotide sequence: TGTGCCAGCAGTCAGCACGGCTTATCGAACACTGAAGCTTTCTTT.

The CDR3: CASSLTSRNEQFF. The DNA of the CDR3 is TGTGCCAGCAGCTTAACTAGCCGTAATGAGCAGTTCTTC. This chain uses TRBV7-6 with TRBJ2-1, with a weak D call TRBD2 (6 bases). Deletions cut 2 bases from V and 7 bases from J, with 9 bases between. The germline V gene encodes CDR1 SGHVS and CDR2 FNYEAQ. This CDR3 is built from 13 residues.

The V gene is TRBV9, the J gene TRBJ1-3; D gene ambiguous. V dropped 1 base and J dropped 0 bases, with 8 bases sitting between them. Germline lookup yields CDR1 SGDLS and CDR2 YYNGEE. This CDR3 is built from 15 residues. The DNA of the CDR3 is TGTGCCAGCAGCGTACAGGCAGCCTCTGGAAACACCATATATTTT. It codes for CASSVQAASGNTIYF.

This clone was detected only once. V and J are TRBV5-1 and TRBJ1-4; tentatively, D is TRBD1 (6 bases). The V gene lost 1 base and the J gene lost 4 bases, with 11 bases spanning the gap. CDR1 is SGHRS and CDR2 is YFSETQ in the germline V gene. The CDR3 runs 15 residues. The CDR3 bases are TGCGCCAGCAGCTTGCGCAGGGGCTATAATGAAAAACTGTTTTTT. This sequence encodes CASSLRRGYNEKLFF.

The chain combines TRBV30 with TRBJ1-5; no clear D. V dropped 0 bases and J dropped 4 bases, with 7 bases sitting between them. The CDR3 totals 13 residues. Looked up from germline, CDR1 is GTSNPN and CDR2 is SVGIG (reference sequence). The CDR3 protein is CAWSVSGNQPQHF. CDR3 coding DNA: TGTGCCTGGAGTGTTTCGGGGAATCAGCCCCAGCATTTT. The entire variable domain, with the rest obtained from reference TRBV30 and TRBJ1-5, is as follows: SQTIHQWPATLVQPVGSPLSLECTVEGTSNPNLYWYRQAAGRGLQLLFYSVGIGQISSEVPQNLSASRPQDRQFILSSKKLLLSDSGFYLCAWSVSGNQPQHFGDGTRLSIL.

This sequence joins TRBV5-4 and TRBJ1-2; 7 nucleotides match TRBD1. J gave up 2 bases and V 4 bases, and 8 bases lay outside the gene matches. CDR1 and CDR2 (germline): SGHNT, YYREEE (reference sequence). The CDR3 consists of 15 residues. CDR3 in amino acids: CASSIDRVTNYGYTF. The CDR3 DNA reads TGTGCCAGCAGCATTGACAGGGTAACGAACTATGGCTACACCTTC.

The genes are TRBV5-8 and TRBJ1-5, with D possibly being TRBD1 (6 bases). V was clipped by 1 base and J by 6 bases, with 20 bases between them. CDR3 length: 17 amino acids. Germline CDR1 SGHTS, CDR2 YDEGEE. This CDR3 reads CASSLFLSGASSQPQHF. CDR3 bases: TGTGCCAGCAGCTTGTTTTTGTCAGGGGCCAGTTCTCAGCCCCAGCATTTT.

The V gene is TRBV25-1, the J gene TRBJ1-1; tentatively, D is TRBD1 (6 bases). Germline CDR1 and CDR2: MGHDK and SYGVNS. The CDR3 is 16 amino acids. V lost 4 bases and J 3 bases, leaving 18 bases between the germline ends. Here the CDR3 reads CASSVFRGVGHTEAFF. The CDR3 coding sequence is TGTGCCAGCAGTGTCTTCAGGGGCGTTGGTCACACTGAAGCTTTCTTT. Drawing the rest from reference TRBV25-1 and TRBJ1-1, the complete variable domain is EADIYQTPRYLVIGTGKKITLECSQTMGHDKMYWYQQDPGMELHLIHYSYGVNSTEKGDLSSESTVSRIRTEHFPLTLESARPSHTSQYLCASSVFRGVGHTEAFFGQGTRLTVV.

This clone was found a few times. V is TRBV28 and J is TRBJ1-4, with D unresolved. The CDR3 has 15 amino acids. V gave up 6 bases and J gave up 10 bases, with 21 bases separating them. Germline V lookup: CDR1 MDHEN, CDR2 SYDVKM. The CDR3 sequence is CASSLLRGRPSKLFF. The CDR3 DNA reads TGTGCCAGCAGCCTCCTACGGGGAAGGCCCTCAAAACTGTTTTTT.

This clone was counted a single time. The chain recombines TRBV4-2 with TRBJ2-2; D is ambiguous. V was cut by 4 bases and J by 0 bases, with 12 bases left in between. The CDR3 has 16 amino acids. Germline V gives CDR1 LGHNA, CDR2 YNFKEQ. The CDR3 loop is CASSPYDHANTGELFF. The DNA of the CDR3 is TGTGCCAGCAGCCCTTACGACCACGCGAACACCGGGGAGCTGTTTTTT.

The chain recombines TRBV27 with TRBJ1-5; D is perhaps TRBD1 (6 bases). Trimming stripped 2 bases from V and 4 bases from J, with 12 bases between. From germline, CDR1 is MNHEY and CDR2 SMNVEV (reference sequence). The CDR3 has 15 amino acids. The CDR3 reads CASSLTGHNNQPQHF. CDR3 sequence (DNA): TGTGCCAGCAGTTTAACGGGACATAATAATCAGCCCCAGCATTTT.

V and J are TRBV19 and TRBJ1-2; 10 nucleotides line up with TRBD1. J lost 2 bases, V lost 6 bases, and 12 bases had no gene match. This CDR3 spans 17 amino acids. The V gene's germline CDR1 is LNHDA and CDR2 SQIVND (reference sequence). The CDR3 DNA reads as TGTGCCAGTAGGACGAACGGACAGGGGGTAGGGAACTATGGCTACACCTTC. Translation: CASRTNGQGVGNYGYTF.

This chain links TRBV30 with TRBJ1-2; no reliable D call. Trimming removed 3 bases at V and 1 base at J, with 9 bases between. This CDR3 has 13 residues. The germline gives CDR1 GTSNPN, CDR2 SVGIG (reference sequence). The CDR3 spells CAWSGLSNYGYTF. CDR3 coding DNA: TGTGCCTGGAGCGGACTGAGTAACTATGGCTACACCTTC.

The chain couples TRBV19 to TRBJ1-4; 10 positions agree with TRBD1. J was trimmed by 9 bases and V by 3 bases; bases with no gene match: 7. Germline assignment: CDR1 LNHDA and CDR2 SQIVND (reference sequence). The CDR3 loop spans 15 amino acids. CDR3 loop: CASSITGQGDQKLFF. The CDR3 DNA reads TGTGCCAGTAGTATCACCGGACAGGGGGATCAAAAACTGTTTTTT.

DNA of the CDR3: TGCGCCAGCAGCTTGCGGTCGGGCGGAGATACGCAGTATTTT. Its protein is CASSLRSGGDTQYF. The chain joins TRBV5-1 to TRBJ2-3, with D uncertain. CDR1 is SGHRS and CDR2 is YFSETQ in the germline V gene. The CDR3 totals 14 residues. V was trimmed by 1 base and J by 5 bases, leaving 11 bases between them.

The J gene is TRBJ1-4, the V gene TRBV5-8; 7 bases line up with TRBD1. The CDR3 runs to 15 residues. With V trimmed by 10 bases and J by 3 bases, 12 bases remained unmatched. Per germline, CDR1 SGHTS and CDR2 YDEGEE. DNA for the CDR3: TGTGCCGGTCAAGCGGGACAGCTTTCTAATGAAAAACTGTTTTTT. The encoded protein is CAGQAGQLSNEKLFF. The full variable domain, with the rest looked up from reference TRBV5-8 and TRBJ1-4, is EAGVTQSPTHLIKTRGQQATLRCSPISGHTSVYWYQQALGLGLQFLLWYDEGEERNRGNFPPRFSGRQFPNYSSELNVNALELEDSALYLCAGQAGQLSNEKLFFGSGTQLSVL.